The present T cell receptor beta chain was sequenced within a study of blood T cell repertoires in COVID-19. Study context: Some COVID-19 samples were acute and others convalescent; all came from the United States, Italy and Spain.

This CDR3 comprises 14 residues. V was trimmed by 6 bases and J by 0 bases, leaving 11 bases between them. Looked up from germline, CDR1 is SEHNR and CDR2 is FQNEAQ (reference sequence). In the authors' workflow: Cell counts per sample came from amplifying reference gene primers. Profiling relied on immunoSEQ multiplex PCR, and the TCRdb table lists in-frame clones only, not all of them. That table furnishes V, J and clone size, whereas the DNA furnished D and trimming. The sample contains about 180,000 clones, 70% to 90% of which appear only once. Source material: peripheral blood. V gene TRBV7-9 combines with J gene TRBJ1-1; D is perhaps TRBD1 (6 bases). The TCR sequence derives from a man aged 65 to 85 with active or convalescent COVID-19. Written as DNA, the CDR3 is TGTGCCAGCAGTCCTACAGGGTTGAACACTGAAGCTTTCTTT. Protein product: CASSPTGLNTEAFF.